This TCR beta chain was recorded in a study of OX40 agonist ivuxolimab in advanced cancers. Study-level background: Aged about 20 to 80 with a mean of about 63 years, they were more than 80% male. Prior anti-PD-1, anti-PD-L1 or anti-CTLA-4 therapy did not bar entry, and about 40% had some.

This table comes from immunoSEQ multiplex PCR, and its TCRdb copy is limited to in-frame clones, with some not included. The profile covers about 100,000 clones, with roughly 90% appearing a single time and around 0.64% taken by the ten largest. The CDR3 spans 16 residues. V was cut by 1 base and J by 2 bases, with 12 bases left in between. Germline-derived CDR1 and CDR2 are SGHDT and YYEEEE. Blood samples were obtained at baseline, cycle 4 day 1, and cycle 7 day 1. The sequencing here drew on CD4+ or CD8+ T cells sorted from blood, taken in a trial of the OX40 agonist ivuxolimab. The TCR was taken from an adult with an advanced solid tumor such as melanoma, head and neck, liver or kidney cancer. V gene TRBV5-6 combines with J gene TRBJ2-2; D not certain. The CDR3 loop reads CASSLTRDLNTGELFF. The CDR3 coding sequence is TGTGCCAGCAGCTTGACCAGAGACCTAAACACCGGGGAGCTGTTTTTT.